This T cell receptor (beta chain) was observed in a study of shared clonotypes between healthy human individuals (dated by TCRdb to about 2020). About the investigation overall: Three men and a couple of women, aged 18 to 49 years, made up the cohort. To estimate repertoire size and how much clonotypes are shared between individuals, the study performed deep sequencing of blood TCR repertoires from a few healthy adults. Different laboratories and diverse techniques were used to prepare libraries and sequence TCR repertoires, to increase sequencing depth and limit assay-specific biases. Per donor, leukapheresis produced somewhere between about 0.9 and 10 billion PBMCs. For each donor, CD4 naive and CD4 memory were each given three plates, CD8 naive was given two plates, and CD8 memory was given one plate. Results and caveats for the whole study, not just this receptor: Across a few donors, around 5.4% of naive CD4, roughly 3.8% of naive CD8, roughly 2.2% of memory CD4, and roughly 0.41% of memory CD8 clonotypes were shared. Rarefaction of sorted-subset datasets indicated incomplete sequencing despite the large sequencing depth. Because the study included only a small number of donors, the genetic and exposure-history diversity represented was limited. Sampling was restricted to blood, and TCR repertoires in tissue are likely to differ from TCR repertoires in blood. Naive subsets generally had larger estimated clonotype richness than memory subsets. Compared with non-shared clonotypes, the clonotypes found in all four sorted-subset donors had higher generation probabilities. Pairwise subsampling led to the expectation that sequencing depth would affect the degree of clonotype sharing among donors.

CD8 naive samples were CD45RO-negative cells positively selected for CCR7, giving a CD45RA+CCR7+ population that excluded TemRA cells. Donors were healthy HIV-negative adults with no recently reported acute infections or vaccinations. Only Caucasian adults living in Nashville, Tennessee, USA were represented among the donors. Blood was collected by leukapheresis, and PBMCs were isolated by Ficoll-Histopaque density gradient centrifugation and then cryopreserved in liquid nitrogen vapor phase. Analytical flow cytometry was used to check the purity and quantity of every magnetically sorted T cell population. Genomic DNA was isolated from each sorted fraction and quantified by UV absorbance on a Nanodrop 2000c. TCR CDR3 regions were amplified from genomic DNA by multiplex PCR using the deep immunoSEQ assay. Extracted genomic DNA from each cell subset was distributed evenly across all wells of several immunoSEQ 96-well plates, and each plate was treated as a replicate. For sorted subsets, each replicate PCR was loaded with about 200 ng genomic DNA, equivalent to roughly 30,000 T cell genomes. The purified libraries were quantified using a Qubit 3.0 fluorometer, sized with a Bioanalyzer 2100, and then quantified again using the KAPA Library Quantification kit. Every immunoSEQ 96-well plate was sequenced on a dedicated single-read 150-cycle Illumina NextSeq 550 flow cell. Turning to the authors' computational methods: Because only junctional sequences without quality scores were contained in the immunoSEQ output, filtering matching that applied to full-length reads could not be performed. To assign V/J genes and CDR3, sequences were annotated using PyIR, a Python wrapper for IgBLAST v1.9, with IMGT germline references. Any read was removed if the V/J assignment was weak (E-value above 1e-6), the CDR3 was missing, or the read contained stop codons, out-of-frame junctions, or ambiguous translated residues. V3J clonotypes were defined as sequences sharing an identical inferred V gene, J gene, and CDR3 amino acid sequence. Percentage overlap between repertoires was computed as shared unique clonotypes divided by the size of the smaller repertoire. Three approaches were used to assess repertoire richness: RTK rarefaction, the Chao1 estimator, and Recon v2.1 estimates of unobserved clonotypes. Generation probabilities for all TCRbeta clonotypes obtained by the gDNA method from several donors were computed using OLGA. TCRdb holds this immuneACCESS table with in-frame rearrangements only. Some clones are missing; in checked studies, unresolved V genes explain under half, and the rest has no known cause. V, J and clone size derive from that table, while D and trimming were established from the DNA sequence. A total of around 2,000,000 clones appear in this sample, approximately 94% of them only once. 0.85% to 1.3% of the sample comes from the top ten.

Of note for this clone: Its target antigen remains unknown. Base qualities are missing; no much larger clone stands one base away. This CDR3 is also generated by other DNA sequences in the sample.

The sequencing input was naive CD8+ T cells sorted from blood. The cell subset or site tag for this specimen amounts to: CD45RA+CCR7+. The clonotype was recovered from a man aged 18 to 29 in good health.

The CDR3 has the sequence CASSLAGSSYNEQFF. The nucleotides read TGTGCCAGCAGCTTAGCAGGGAGCTCCTACAATGAGCAGTTCTTC. Recombination joined TRBV7-9 with TRBJ2-1, with TRBD2 tentatively as D gene (5 bases match). Trimming costs V 0 bases and J 0 bases, and their ends lie 6 bases apart. Measured from the cysteine to the phenylalanine, the CDR3 is 15 residues long. Kept here is only the CDR3 DNA, which spans 45 bases and is read in frame from base 1. The CDR1 and CDR2 encoded by the germline V gene (reference sequence) are SEHNR and FQNEAQ. The entire variable domain, with the stretches around the CDR3 drawn from the reference TRBV7-9 and TRBJ2-1 proteins, is DTGVSQNPRHKITKRGQNVTFRCDPISEHNRLYWYRQTLGQGPEFLTYFQNEAQLEKSRLLSDRFSAERPKGSFSTLEIQRTEQGDSAMYLCASSLAGSSYNEQFFGPGTRLTVL.